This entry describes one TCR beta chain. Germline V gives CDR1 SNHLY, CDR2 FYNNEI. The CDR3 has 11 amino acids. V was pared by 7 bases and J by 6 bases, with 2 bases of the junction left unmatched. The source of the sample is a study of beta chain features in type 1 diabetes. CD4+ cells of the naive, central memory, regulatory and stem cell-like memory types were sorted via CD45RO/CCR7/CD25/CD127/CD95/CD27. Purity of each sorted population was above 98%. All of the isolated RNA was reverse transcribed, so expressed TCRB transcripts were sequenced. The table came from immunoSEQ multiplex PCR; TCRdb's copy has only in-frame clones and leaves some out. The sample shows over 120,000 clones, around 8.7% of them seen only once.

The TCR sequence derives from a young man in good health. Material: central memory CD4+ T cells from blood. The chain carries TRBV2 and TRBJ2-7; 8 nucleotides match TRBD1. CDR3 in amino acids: CASNTGGEQYF. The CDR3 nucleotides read TGTGCCAGCAATACAGGGGGCGAGCAGTACTTC.